A selection of T cell receptor beta chains follows, all from one sample in a study of spatial heterogeneity in lung cancer. A single record per CDR3 protein comes from TCRdb applying MiXCR to the 5' RACE reads. Of about 40,000 distinct CDR3 sequences listed, roughly 5.4% are singletons. The source material was PBMCs, sampled at surgery. The source of these receptors is a female donor with early-stage non-small cell lung cancer. CDR3s include the opening cysteine and the closing phenylalanine or tryptophan. A D gene is named only where the DNA matches it firmly. Clone size is given for some rows only: seen once, a few or many times, or a class if the clone is expanded.

d_call,cdr3_length,clone_size,v_call,j_call,cdr3_nt,cdr3_aa
TRBD1,15,many,TRBV18,TRBJ2-5,TGTGCCAGCTCATCCGGGGGACAGGGCCAAGAGACCCAGTACTTC,CASSSGGQGQETQYF
NA,14,many,TRBV29-1,TRBJ1-2,TGCAGCGTTGGAATGGCCCTAGACCCTATGGGCTACACCTTC,CSVGMALDPMGYTF
TRBD2,16,many,TRBV9,TRBJ2-3,TGTGCCAGCAGCGTAGCTGAGCGGGGACCTCCAGATACGCAGTATTTT,CASSVAERGPPDTQYF
TRBD2,16,NA,TRBV6-1,TRBJ2-3,TGTGCCAGCAGCGGACCCGGACTAGCGGAAACAGATACGCAGTATTTT,CASSGPGLAETDTQYF
TRBD1,15,many,TRBV27,TRBJ2-2,TGTGCCAGCAGTCTGTTTACAGGGGCCACCGGGGAGCTGTTTTTT,CASSLFTGATGELFF
NA,13,few,TRBV7-2,TRBJ1-5,TGTGCCAGCAGCGCAGGGGTAAATCAGCCCCAGCATTTT,CASSAGVNQPQHF
NA,16,many,TRBV5-6,TRBJ2-5,TGTGCCAGCAGCTTCTGGACCGCTCTGCTCTCGGGGACCCAGTACTTC,CASSFWTALLSGTQYF
TRBD2,14,many,TRBV9,TRBJ2-1,TGTGCCAGCAGCGTAGAAGGCGGGAGCAATGAGCAGTTCTTC,CASSVEGGSNEQFF
NA,13,many,TRBV27,TRBJ1-5,TGTGCCAGCAGTTTGGCCCCAAGTCAGCCCCAGCATTTT,CASSLAPSQPQHF
NA,18,few,TRBV5-1,TRBJ2-3,TGCGCCAGCAGCTTGTTGTATCCAGGGTCTAGAGTCATAGATACGCAGTATTTT,CASSLLYPGSRVIDTQYF
TRBD2,18,many,TRBV4-3,TRBJ2-1,TGCGCCAGCAGCCAATCCCGGGGCCCTAGCGGGGGGGTCGGTGAGCAGTTCTTC,CASSQSRGPSGGVGEQFF
NA,12,few,TRBV20-1,TRBJ1-4,TGCAGTGCTAGAGTCAGGGATGAAAAACTGTTTTTT,CSARVRDEKLFF
NA,12,few,TRBV7-2,TRBJ2-7,TGTGCCAGCAGCTCCAGGGAAGACGAGCAGTACTTC,CASSSREDEQYF
NA,14,many,TRBV7-2,TRBJ2-7,TGTGCCAGCAGCTTCAAGACGGGCCCCTACGAGCAGTACTTC,CASSFKTGPYEQYF
NA,14,many,TRBV10-3,TRBJ1-1,TGTGCCATCAGTCCCACCGGGGGGAACACTGAAGCTTTCTTT,CAISPTGGNTEAFF
TRBD2,15,many,TRBV7-3,TRBJ2-5,TGTGCCAGCAGCTTAAGCGGGGGGGTTCAAGAGACCCAGTACTTC,CASSLSGGVQETQYF
NA,13,few,TRBV10-3,TRBJ2-5,TGTGCCATCAGGGACAGTGGTCTGGAGACCCAGTACTTC,CAIRDSGLETQYF
NA,14,many,TRBV5-6,TRBJ1-6,TGTGCCAGCAGCTTGTGGGGCGGGAATTCACCCCTCCACTTT,CASSLWGGNSPLHF
NA,19,many,TRBV5-1,TRBJ2-2,TGCGCCAGCAGCTTAGGTCGCATGCGGATCCTAACGAACACCGGGGAGCTGTTTTTT,CASSLGRMRILTNTGELFF
NA,14,NA,TRBV18,TRBJ1-1,TGTGCCAGCTCACGGACGGGAATGAACACTGAAGCTTTCTTT,CASSRTGMNTEAFF
NA,14,many,TRBV7-2,TRBJ2-5,TGTGCCAGCAGCTTATTCTCTGGTCAAGAGACCCAGTACTTC,CASSLFSGQETQYF
NA,14,many,TRBV29-1,TRBJ2-1,TGCAGCGTTGTGGGTGCGAGCTCCTACAATGAGCAGTTCTTC,CSVVGASSYNEQFF
NA,15,few,TRBV24-1,TRBJ2-2,TGTGCCACCAGTGATGATAGGTCCAACACCGGGGAGCTGTTTTTT,CATSDDRSNTGELFF
NA,16,NA,TRBV4-1,TRBJ2-1,TGCGCCAGCAGCCAAGTGGGGAAGGGGTCAAACAATGAGCAGTTCTTC,CASSQVGKGSNNEQFF
NA,13,many,TRBV4-3,TRBJ2-1,TGCGCCAGCAGCCCGGACGGCTACAATGAGCAGTTCTTC,CASSPDGYNEQFF
NA,16,many,TRBV9,TRBJ2-3,TGTGCCAGCAGCGTAGCTACCGGAGGGAGAGAAGATACGCAGTATTTT,CASSVATGGREDTQYF
NA,13,many,TRBV29-1,TRBJ1-1,TGCAGCGTGCATGGGGGGAGGAACACTGAAGCTTTCTTT,CSVHGGRNTEAFF
NA,14,NA,TRBV7-4,TRBJ2-7,TGTGCCAGCAGTCCGGGACACCCAGGCTACGAGCAGTACTTC,CASSPGHPGYEQYF
NA,14,few,TRBV7-4,TRBJ2-1,TGTGCCAGCAGTTATTTGCGGGACTACAATGAGCAGTTCTTC,CASSYLRDYNEQFF
NA,16,medium-sized,TRBV7-8,TRBJ2-1,TGTGCCAGCAGCTTAGTAAGCGGAGCGGACCACGATGAGCAGTTCTTC,CASSLVSGADHDEQFF
NA,13,NA,TRBV18,TRBJ2-3,TGTGCCAGCTCACCATGGGGGGCAGATACGCAGTATTTT,CASSPWGADTQYF
TRBD2,18,many,TRBV6-2/TRBV6-3,TRBJ2-5,TGTGCCAGCAGTTACTCGATAAGCGGGGGGGCCGGTTGGAAGACCCAGTACTTC,CASSYSISGGAGWKTQYF
NA,14,NA,TRBV3-1,TRBJ1-4,TGTGCCAGCAGCCCCGGACAAGGTGGAGAAAAACTGTTTTTT,CASSPGQGGEKLFF
NA,14,few,TRBV23-1,TRBJ2-7,TGCGCCAGCAGTCAACCCAGAGACTCCTACGAGCAGTACTTC,CASSQPRDSYEQYF
TRBD2,16,many,TRBV6-1,TRBJ2-3,TGTGCCAGCAGTGAAGCGTTATCTAGCGGGGGGGATACGCAGTATTTT,CASSEALSSGGDTQYF
TRBD1,15,NA,TRBV6-2/TRBV6-3,TRBJ2-7,TGTGCCAGCAGCGAGGGACAGGGGGGTCCCTACGAGCAGTACTTC,CASSEGQGGPYEQYF
NA,14,many,TRBV5-1,TRBJ1-2,TGCGCCAGCAGCTTGATTCCCGGGGACTATGGCTACACCTTC,CASSLIPGDYGYTF
NA,14,many,TRBV7-9,TRBJ2-3,TGTGCCAGCAGCTTAGGGCGTCTCAAAGATACGCAGTATTTT,CASSLGRLKDTQYF